The source of this T cell receptor beta chain is a study of OX40 agonist ivuxolimab in advanced cancers. The study in broad terms: Ivuxolimab was an agonistic, fully human IgG2 monoclonal antibody directed against OX40 (CD134), a costimulatory receptor. Among the roughly 50 dose-escalation patients, about 19 had hepatocellular carcinoma, roughly 15 melanoma, 9 renal cell carcinoma and 9 head and neck cancer. Three dose-escalation patients achieved partial responses, one with hepatocellular carcinoma and two with cutaneous melanoma. Intravenous ivuxolimab was administered to patients every 2 weeks at six dose levels: 0.01, 0.1, 0.3, 1.5, 3 and 10 mg/kg. The purpose of peripheral TCRbeta sequencing was to test whether ivuxolimab changed TCR sequence diversity and led to clonal T-cell expansion. The monotherapy dose-escalation portion (N ≈ 56 patients) of the phase I ivuxolimab trial is reported in the paper. Prior anti-PD-1, anti-PD-L1 or anti-CTLA-4 therapy was permitted, and approximately 39% of dose-escalation patients had received checkpoint inhibitors. The dose-escalation cohort was roughly 87% male with a mean age of around 64 years, ranging from roughly 23 to 90.

The count of this clone is one. It has no known antigen specificity. No much larger clonotype is one base removed from it; base qualities were not supplied. The paper as a whole reports these results and caveats: Partial responders in the 0.1-3.0 mg/kg groups had among the lowest normalized peripheral clonal expansion, especially among CD8+ T cells. Antigen specificity was not determined for the clonally expanded peripheral T cells. Low levels of normalized T-cell clonal expansion were also shown by some nonresponding patients. Clonal expansion of both CD4+ and CD8+ blood T cells was observed from baseline to week 6 at doses 0.1 to 3.0 mg/kg. After ivuxolimab, expanded clones were on average more numerous among CD8+ T cells than among CD4+ T cells.

To sequence the TCRbeta CDR3 region, genomic DNA was isolated from the sorted cells. The immunoSEQ Assay was used to sequence the TCRbeta CDR3 regions. TCRdb carries this immuneACCESS record with in-frame sequences only. Its versions omit some clonotypes, under half of them owing to an unresolved V gene in the studies checked, with the rest unexplained. The sample profile shows roughly 49,000 clones; more than 65% of them were found once. Less than 4% of the sample is held by the ten biggest clonotypes. The trial excluded patients who had a history of autoimmune disease or were on systemic immunosuppression. Peripheral blood for TCR sequencing was collected from all dose cohorts at baseline, on cycle 4 day 1, and on cycle 7 day 1. Samples were obtained from an open-label, multicenter, first-in-human phase I dose-escalation trial of ivuxolimab. Adults with locally advanced or metastatic melanoma, renal cell carcinoma, hepatocellular carcinoma or head and neck squamous cell carcinoma were enrolled in the trial. Before TCR sequencing, CD4+ and CD8+ T cells were separately sorted from peripheral blood.

CDR1 and CDR2 (SNHLY, FYNNEI) derive from the germline V gene. V sheds 4 bases and J sheds 1 base, leaving 13 bases between their ends. The CDR3 runs 15 residues from the cysteine to the phenylalanine. CDR3 DNA is the only sequence kept; it has 45 bases, read in frame from the first base. This chain joins TRBV2 to TRBJ2-5; the D gene cannot be named for sure. This receptor was obtained from an adult with an advanced solid tumor such as melanoma, head and neck, liver or kidney cancer. The source was CD4+ or CD8+ T cells sorted from blood, collected in a trial of the OX40 agonist ivuxolimab. The DNA sequence is TGTGCCAGCAGTGGATCGAACAGCCGCCAAGAGACCCAGTACTTC. It codes for CASSGSNSRQETQYF.